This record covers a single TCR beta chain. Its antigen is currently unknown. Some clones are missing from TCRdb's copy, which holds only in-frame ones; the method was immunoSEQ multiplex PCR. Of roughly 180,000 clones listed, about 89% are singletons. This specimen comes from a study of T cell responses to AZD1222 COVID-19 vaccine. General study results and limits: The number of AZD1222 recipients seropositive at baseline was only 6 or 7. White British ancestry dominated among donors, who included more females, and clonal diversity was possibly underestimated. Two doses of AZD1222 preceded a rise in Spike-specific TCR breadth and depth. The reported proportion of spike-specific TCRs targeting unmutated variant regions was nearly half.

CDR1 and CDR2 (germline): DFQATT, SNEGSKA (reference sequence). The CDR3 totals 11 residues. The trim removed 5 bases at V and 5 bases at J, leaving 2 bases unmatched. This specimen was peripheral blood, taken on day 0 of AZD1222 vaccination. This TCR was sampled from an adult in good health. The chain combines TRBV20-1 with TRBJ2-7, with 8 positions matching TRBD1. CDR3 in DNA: TGCAGTGCTGACAGGGGACACGAGCAGTACTTC. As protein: CSADRGHEQYF.